The 20 T cell receptor beta chains reported below all come from one sample, sequenced in a study of blood T cell repertoires in COVID-19. TCRdb's copy holds only in-frame clones and misses some; the assay was immunoSEQ multiplex PCR. Of over 130,000 clones listed, about three quarters are singletons. Sequencing was performed on peripheral blood. The source of these receptors is a woman aged 80 or over with active or convalescent COVID-19.

This clone appeared a few times. The rearrangement links TRBV2 to TRBJ1-3, with 11 positions matching TRBD1. The ends lost 6 bases at V and 3 bases at J; junction bases unmatched: 4. This CDR3 region has 15 residues. From germline, CDR1 is SNHLY and CDR2 FYNNEI. This CDR3 reads CASRRDRGYGNTIYF. CDR3 in DNA: TGTGCCAGCAGGAGGGACAGGGGGTATGGAAACACCATATATTTT. Using reference TRBV2 and TRBJ1-3 for the parts outside the CDR3, the full variable domain is EPEVTQTPSHQVTQMGQEVILRCVPISNHLYFYWYRQILGQKVEFLVSFYNNEISEKSEIFDDQFSVERPDGSNFTLKIRSTKLEDSAMYFCASRRDRGYGNTIYFGEGSWLTVV.

The chain has TRBV19 and TRBJ1-4, with 8 nucleotides matching TRBD1. With 10 bases clipped from V and 0 bases from J, the junction kept 13 bases outside the gene matches. The CDR3 is made up of 17 amino acids. Germline V lookup: CDR1 LNHDA, CDR2 SQIVND (reference sequence). This chain's CDR3 is CATHTGTGPSTNEKLFF. The CDR3, as DNA: TGTGCCACCCATACCGGGACAGGACCCTCAACTAATGAAAAACTGTTTTTT.

The chain is built from TRBV6-5 and TRBJ2-3; 11 bases agree with TRBD2. With 0 bases clipped from V and 4 bases from J, the junction kept 3 bases outside the gene matches. This CDR3 is 16 amino acids long. Germline values: CDR1 MNHEY, CDR2 SVGAGI. CDR3 amino acids: CASSYSLAGGADTQYF. CDR3 nucleotides: TGTGCCAGCAGTTACTCCCTAGCGGGGGGCGCAGATACGCAGTATTTT.

This chain uses TRBV18 with TRBJ1-6, with no clear D. The germline V and J ends were trimmed by 5 bases and 6 bases, with 14 bases remaining between them. The CDR3 is made up of 15 amino acids. The V gene's germline CDR1 is KGHSH and CDR2 LQKENI. Here the CDR3 reads CASSDTGSINSPLHF. The DNA for the CDR3 is TGTGCCAGCTCAGATACCGGGTCGATTAATTCACCCCTCCACTTT.

This chain links TRBV7-6 with TRBJ2-7; 10 bases agree with TRBD1. The CDR3 extends over 15 amino acids. CDR1 is SGHVS, CDR2 FNYEAQ, per germline. Unmatched junction bases numbered 9, after V lost 6 bases and J lost 4 bases. As DNA, the CDR3 is TGTGCCAGCAGTAACCAAGGGACAGGGGTATACGAGCAGTACTTC. Its translation: CASSNQGTGVYEQYF.

This clone was detected only a few times. The chain uses TRBV6-5 and TRBJ1-6, with TRBD1 matching over 7 bases. The trim removed 5 bases at V and 10 bases at J, leaving 8 bases unmatched. The CDR3 runs to 14 residues. CDR1 is MNHEY, CDR2 SVGAGI, per germline. This CDR3 is CASSNNRGDSPLHF. CDR3 DNA: TGTGCCAGCAGTAACAACAGGGGTGACTCACCCCTCCACTTT.

The chain joins TRBV20-1 to TRBJ1-2; D gene unclear. This CDR3 spans 15 amino acids. Germline CDR1 is DFQATT and CDR2 is SNEGSKA (reference sequence). V lost 3 bases and J lost 0, with 14 bases in between. The CDR3 sequence: CSASGLTATNYGYTF. For the CDR3, the DNA is TGCAGTGCTAGTGGGTTAACAGCAACTAACTATGGCTACACCTTC.

There are many counts of this clone. The CDR3 spells CATRDGGDPYGYTF. DNA for the CDR3: TGTGCCACCAGGGATGGGGGGGACCCCTATGGCTACACCTTC. The chain joins TRBV15 to TRBJ1-2; weak D call: TRBD1 (5 bases). CDR1 and CDR2 from the germline V gene are LNHNV and YYDKDF (reference sequence). V lost 6 bases, J lost 4 bases, and 15 bases lay in between. This CDR3 has 14 amino acids.

This chain connects TRBV10-3 to TRBJ2-2, with TRBD1 matching over 9 bases. CDR3 length equals 16 residues. After removal of 3 bases from V and 7 bases from J, the junction contained 9 bases not matched to a gene. Germline lookup yields CDR1 ENHRY and CDR2 SYGVKD. The CDR3: CAISDLGTGRLGELFF. The CDR3 nucleotides read TGTGCCATCAGTGACCTAGGGACAGGGAGACTCGGGGAGCTGTTTTTT.

This clone was detected a few times. The V gene is TRBV15, the J gene TRBJ2-2; TRBD2 matches at 8 bases. J was trimmed by 5 bases and V by 3 bases; bases with no gene match: 5. The germline V gene encodes CDR1 LNHNV and CDR2 YYDKDF (reference sequence). CDR3 length: 15 residues. CDR3 in amino acids: CATSSQVAGTGELFF. The DNA for the CDR3 is TGTGCCACCAGCAGTCAGGTAGCGGGAACCGGGGAGCTGTTTTTT.

The chain recombines TRBV4-1 with TRBJ2-7; D possibly corresponds to TRBD1 (6 bases). The ends were cut back, 1 base at V and 2 bases at J, with 12 bases in the middle. This CDR3 spans 15 amino acids. CDR1 and CDR2 from the germline V gene are MGHRA and YSYEKL. CDR3 residues: CASSQGAGAPYEQYF. In nucleotides, the CDR3 is TGCGCCAGCAGCCAAGGCGCAGGGGCGCCCTACGAGCAGTACTTC.

This chain uses TRBV11-1 with TRBJ1-1; 7 nucleotides line up with TRBD1. The J segment lost 4 bases and the V segment lost 0 bases, leaving 5 bases of the junction unmatched. The CDR3 totals 15 residues. Germline CDR1 and CDR2: SGHAT and FQDESV (reference sequence). This CDR3 reads CASSLARGLGTEAFF. The CDR3, as DNA: TGTGCCAGCAGCTTAGCGAGGGGGCTTGGCACTGAAGCTTTCTTT.

A few counts support this clone. The CDR3 DNA sequence: TGCGCCAGCGGGGACAGGGGATATAATTCACCCCTCCACTTT. It specifies CASGDRGYNSPLHF. This chain connects TRBV10-2 to TRBJ1-6, with TRBD1 identical over 10 bases. CDR1 and CDR2 (germline): WSHSY, SAAADI. The CDR3 is made up of 14 amino acids. V gave up 8 bases and J gave up 4 bases; unmatched junction bases: 2.

This clone was detected ten times or more. The V and J genes are TRBV4-2 and TRBJ2-1; tentatively, D is TRBD1 (5 bases). Germline CDR1 LGHNA, CDR2 YNFKEQ. Trimming removed 0 bases at V and 1 base at J, with 7 bases between. The CDR3 runs 15 residues. The CDR3 region has the DNA TGTGCCAGCAGCCAAGATAGGGGATCCTACAATGAGCAGTTCTTC. This translates into CASSQDRGSYNEQFF.

The V and J genes are TRBV30 and TRBJ1-4, with D perhaps matching TRBD1 (6 bases). The V gene lost 5 bases and the J gene lost 3 bases, with 10 bases spanning the gap. Per the germline V gene, CDR1 is GTSNPN and CDR2 is SVGIG (reference sequence). The CDR3 totals 13 residues. The CDR3 protein is CAWARTANEKLFF. The CDR3 nucleotides are TGTGCCTGGGCAAGGACAGCTAATGAAAAACTGTTTTTT.

The CDR3 loop reads CASSLGPKNVNEQFF. DNA for the CDR3: TGTGCCAGCAGCTTAGGCCCTAAGAACGTCAATGAGCAGTTCTTC. The chain uses TRBV7-2 and TRBJ2-1, with D uncertain. Between the trimmed V and J ends, which lost 1 base and 6 bases, there was a span of 13 bases. This CDR3 contains 15 residues. Germline CDR1 reads SGHTA; CDR2 reads FQGNSA.

The chain combines TRBV6-6 with TRBJ1-1; D might be TRBD1 (6 bases). Trimming removed 5 bases at V and 0 bases at J, with 19 bases between. The length of the CDR3 is 17 residues. The germline V gene has CDR1 MNHNY and CDR2 SVGAGI (reference sequence). CDR3 coding DNA: TGTGCCAGCAGTCGATCGCGGATCGACAGGATGAACACTGAAGCTTTCTTT. Amino acids: CASSRSRIDRMNTEAFF.

J is TRBJ1-6 and V is TRBV6-5; no definite D call. V gave up 10 bases and J gave up 7 bases, with 17 bases separating them. This CDR3 is 14 amino acids long. The V gene's germline CDR1 is MNHEY and CDR2 SVGAGI. The DNA for the CDR3 is TGTGCCACCGGGGAACTTAGAGACAATTCACCCCTCCACTTT. Translation: CATGELRDNSPLHF.

The rearrangement joins TRBV6-2 or TRBV6-3 to TRBJ1-2; 7 bases line up with TRBD1. Germline CDR1 MNHEY, CDR2 SVGEGT. The CDR3 consists of 13 residues. After removal of 4 bases from V and 3 bases from J, the junction contained 2 bases not matched to a gene. The CDR3 DNA reads TGTGCCAGCAGTTTACAGGGGTACTATGGCTACACCTTC. It yields the protein CASSLQGYYGYTF.

The chain is built from TRBV15 and TRBJ2-7, with a possible D match to TRBD1 (6 bases). The CDR3 runs 15 residues. CDR1 and CDR2 from the germline V gene are LNHNV and YYDKDF (reference sequence). The V end lost 2 bases, the J end lost 2 bases, and 13 bases lay between the germline ends. This chain's CDR3 is CATSRSTQGTYEQYF. Here the CDR3 DNA reads TGTGCCACCAGCAGAAGCACGCAGGGGACCTACGAGCAGTACTTC. Using reference TRBV15 and TRBJ2-7 for the parts outside the CDR3, the full variable domain is DAMVIQNPRYQVTQFGKPVTLSCSQTLNHNVMYWYQQKSSQAPKLLFHYYDKDFNNEADTPDNFQSRRPNTSFCFLDIRSPGLGDTAMYLCATSRSTQGTYEQYFGPGTRLTVT.